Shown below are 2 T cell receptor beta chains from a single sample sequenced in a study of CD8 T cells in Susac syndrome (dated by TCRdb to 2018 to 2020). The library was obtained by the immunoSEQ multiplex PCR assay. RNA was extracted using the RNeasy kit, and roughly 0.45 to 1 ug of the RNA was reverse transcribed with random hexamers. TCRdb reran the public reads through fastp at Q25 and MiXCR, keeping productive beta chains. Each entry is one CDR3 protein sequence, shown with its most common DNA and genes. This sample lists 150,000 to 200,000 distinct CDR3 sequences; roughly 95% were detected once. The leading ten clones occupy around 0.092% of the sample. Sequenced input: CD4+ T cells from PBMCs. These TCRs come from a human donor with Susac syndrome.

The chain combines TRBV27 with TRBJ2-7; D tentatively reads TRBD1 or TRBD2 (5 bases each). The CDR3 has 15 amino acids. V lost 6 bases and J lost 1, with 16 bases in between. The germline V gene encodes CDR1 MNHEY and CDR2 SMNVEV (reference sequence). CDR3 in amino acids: CASSSYGTDSYEQYF. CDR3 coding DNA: TGTGCCAGCAGCTCCTACGGGACGGATTCCTACGAGCAGTACTTC.

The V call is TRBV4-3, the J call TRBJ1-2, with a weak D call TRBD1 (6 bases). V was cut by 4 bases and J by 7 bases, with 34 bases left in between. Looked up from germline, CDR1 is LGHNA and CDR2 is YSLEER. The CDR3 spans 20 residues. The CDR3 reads CASSLNRVALTPLGAIGYTF. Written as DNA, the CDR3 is TGCGCCAGCAGCCTAAACAGGGTCGCCTTAACACCGCTTGGAGCTATTGGCTACACCTTC.